The 29 T cell receptor beta chains in this list originate from one sample, sequenced in a study of siplizumab effects on memory and regulatory T cells. Some clones are missing from TCRdb's copy, which holds only in-frame ones; the method was immunoSEQ multiplex PCR. The top ten clones hold 1% to 1.5% of a sample with about 100,000 clones, over 90% of them seen once. Sequenced sample: non-Treg CD4+ T cells sorted from blood. The origin of the receptors is a human donor in good health.

J is TRBJ2-7 and V is TRBV19, with 10 bases matching TRBD1. The CDR3 has 15 residues. With V trimmed by 5 bases and J by 0 bases, 4 bases remained unmatched. CDR1 and CDR2 (germline): LNHDA, SQIVND (reference sequence). The CDR3 region is CASSPRTGGSYEQYF. CDR3 DNA: TGTGCCAGTAGTCCTCGGACAGGGGGCTCCTACGAGCAGTACTTC. Full variable domain (missing parts from reference TRBV19 and TRBJ2-7): DGGITQSPKYLFRKEGQNVTLSCEQNLNHDAMYWYRQDPGQGLRLIYYSQIVNDFQKGDIAEGYSVSREKKESFPLTVTSAQKNPTAFYLCASSPRTGGSYEQYFGPGTRLTVT.

The chain is built from TRBV2 and TRBJ1-2; the D gene is possibly TRBD1 (6 bases). Germline lookup yields CDR1 SNHLY and CDR2 FYNNEI. Deletions cut 6 bases from V and 2 bases from J, with 10 bases between. The CDR3 covers 13 residues. Written as DNA, the CDR3 is TGTGCCAGCAGCCCTGGACAGAACTATGGCTACACCTTC. It specifies CASSPGQNYGYTF.

V is TRBV5-5 and J is TRBJ2-7; 7 bases map to TRBD1. Germline V gives CDR1 SGHKS, CDR2 YYEKEE (reference sequence). V trimming: 4 bases; J trimming: 4 bases; junction bases outside the gene matches: 2. CDR3 length: 12 residues. DNA of the CDR3: TGTGCCAGCAGCCGGGACAGATACGAGCAGTACTTC. Translating it yields CASSRDRYEQYF.

In this sample, this clone turned up once. V usage is TRBV4-1 and J usage is TRBJ2-6; 9 bases agree with TRBD2. This CDR3 has 18 residues. Germline V gives CDR1 MGHRA, CDR2 YSYEKL. V lost 1 base, J lost 2 bases, and 6 bases stayed unmatched. CDR3 loop: CASSQGTSVSAGANVLTF. For the CDR3, the DNA is TGCGCCAGCAGCCAAGGGACTAGCGTTTCCGCTGGGGCCAACGTCCTGACTTTC.

The rearrangement links TRBV18 to TRBJ1-2, with a possible D match to TRBD1 (5 bases). This CDR3 spans 13 amino acids. Germline V gene lookup returns CDR1 KGHSH and CDR2 LQKENI. The V end lost 8 bases, the J end lost 5 bases, and 15 bases lay between the germline ends. The CDR3 sequence is CASLPGMGYGYTF. The CDR3 bases are TGTGCCAGCCTACCAGGGATGGGTTATGGCTACACCTTC.

The chain uses TRBV9 and TRBJ1-4; 7 bases align to TRBD1. The CDR3 contains 18 residues. V shed 2 bases, J shed 8 bases, and the junction held 18 bases outside the gene matches. CDR1 is SGDLS and CDR2 is YYNGEE in the germline V gene. The chain's CDR3 is CASSVGVTGMGADEKLFF. The CDR3 coding sequence is TGTGCCAGCAGCGTCGGGGTGACAGGGATGGGGGCGGACGAAAAACTGTTTTTT.

V usage is TRBV12-5 and J usage is TRBJ2-1; TRBD1 or TRBD2 may be the D gene (6 bases each). Germline V CDR1 and CDR2: LGHNT, FRNRAP. Trimming stripped 10 bases from V and 0 bases from J, with 13 bases between. The CDR3 covers 14 residues. The chain's CDR3 is CATLKGGSYNEQFF. The CDR3 DNA follows: TGTGCTACCCTCAAGGGGGGCTCCTACAATGAGCAGTTCTTC.

The chain recombines TRBV7-2 with TRBJ2-7; D unclear. This CDR3 is 13 amino acids long. The V gene's germline CDR1 is SGHTA and CDR2 FQGNSA. The V end lost 6 bases, the J end lost 0 bases, and 9 bases lay between the germline ends. The CDR3 region is CASRSGASYEQYF. CDR3 DNA sequence: TGTGCCAGCAGGTCAGGTGCCTCCTACGAGCAGTACTTC.

The chain uses TRBV9 and TRBJ2-2; unclear D gene. CDR1 is SGDLS and CDR2 is YYNGEE in the germline V gene. The V gene lost 0 bases and the J gene lost 8 bases, with 17 bases spanning the gap. The CDR3 has 16 amino acids. This CDR3 reads CASSVDDTVKGGELFF. The CDR3, as DNA: TGTGCCAGCAGCGTAGATGACACAGTCAAAGGGGGGGAGCTGTTTTTT.

CDR3 residues: CASSYDGRGLSTF. CDR3 DNA: TGTGCCAGCAGTTACGACGGCAGGGGGCTTTCCACCTTC. The rearrangement links TRBV6-6 to TRBJ1-2; 8 bases agree with TRBD1. CDR3 length equals 13 residues. The V gene end was trimmed by 2 bases and the J gene end by 13 bases; junction bases not matched to a gene: 9. Germline V gene sequence: CDR1 MNHNY, CDR2 SVGAGI (reference sequence).

V and J are TRBV6-4 and TRBJ2-3, with D maybe TRBD2 (6 bases). The germline V gene encodes CDR1 MRHNA and CDR2 SNTAGT. Trimming removed 5 bases at V and 0 bases at J, with 12 bases between. This CDR3 contains 15 residues. The CDR3 DNA reads TGTGCCAGCAGTCTGGGGGGTGTCAGCACAGATACGCAGTATTTT. This sequence encodes CASSLGGVSTDTQYF.

The chain has TRBV2 and TRBJ1-1, with 7 bases matching TRBD1. Germline values: CDR1 SNHLY, CDR2 FYNNEI. CDR3 size: 13 residues. With V trimmed by 3 bases and J by 7 bases, 5 bases remained unmatched. This CDR3 reads CASSDPQGYEAFF. In DNA, the CDR3 is TGTGCCAGCAGTGATCCACAGGGGTATGAAGCTTTCTTT. Full variable domain (rest looked up from reference TRBV2 and TRBJ1-1): EPEVTQTPSHQVTQMGQEVILRCVPISNHLYFYWYRQILGQKVEFLVSFYNNEISEKSEIFDDQFSVERPDGSNFTLKIRSTKLEDSAMYFCASSDPQGYEAFFGQGTRLTVV.

The CDR3 is CASSQSGTIMNTEAFF. The CDR3 DNA reads as TGTGCCAGCAGCCAATCCGGGACTATCATGAACACTGAAGCTTTCTTT. This chain joins TRBV5-5 and TRBJ1-1; D possibly corresponds to TRBD1 (5 bases). V was cut by 4 bases and J by 0 bases, with 16 bases left in between. The CDR3 has 16 amino acids. CDR1 and CDR2 (germline): SGHKS, YYEKEE (reference sequence).

This chain uses TRBV6-5 with TRBJ1-2; no definite D call. The CDR3 sequence is 13 residues long. V lost 5 bases and J lost 4, with 11 bases in between. Germline CDR1 is MNHEY and CDR2 is SVGAGI. Here the CDR3 reads CASSPRQLYGYTF. In DNA, the CDR3 is TGTGCCAGCAGTCCTCGGCAGCTCTATGGCTACACCTTC.

The chain recombines TRBV2 with TRBJ2-7, with 11 bases aligning to TRBD2. The ends lost 2 bases at V and 4 bases at J; junction bases unmatched: 7. Germline CDR1 is SNHLY and CDR2 is FYNNEI. The CDR3 loop spans 16 amino acids. The CDR3 nucleotides read TGTGCCAGCAGTGAACAGGGTAGCGGGAGGGGTTACGAGCAGTACTTC. The encoded protein is CASSEQGSGRGYEQYF.

On this clone itself: Mismatch with germline at one junction end may stem from a read error. The chain uses TRBV11-2 and TRBJ2-3, with 12 positions matching TRBD2. This CDR3 contains 17 residues. Germline assignment: CDR1 SGHAT and CDR2 FQNNGV. CDR3 protein: CACRTSGRTLRTDTQYF. The CDR3, as DNA: TGTGCCTGCAGAACTAGCGGGAGGACCCTACGCACAGATACGCAGTATTTT.

The V gene is TRBV11-2, the J gene TRBJ2-5, with D maybe TRBD1 (5 bases). The germline V gene has CDR1 SGHAT and CDR2 FQNNGV. The CDR3 is made up of 12 amino acids. Trimming shortened V by 5 bases and J by 7 bases, and 11 bases separated the two germline ends. The CDR3 sequence: CASSTGGLTQYF. CDR3 coding DNA: TGTGCCAGCAGCACAGGTGGTCTGACCCAGTACTTC.

Regarding this clone: The same CDR3 is also encoded by other DNA sequences in this sample. This chain joins TRBV28 and TRBJ2-7, with TRBD1 matching over 11 bases. Germline assignment: CDR1 MDHEN and CDR2 SYDVKM. V gave up 5 bases and J gave up 4 bases; unmatched junction bases: 4. The CDR3 runs 14 residues. The CDR3 reads CASSRTGGLYEQYF. In DNA, the CDR3 is TGTGCCAGCAGTCGGACAGGGGGCTTATACGAGCAGTACTTC.

V usage is TRBV5-1 and J usage is TRBJ1-2; D not resolved. The CDR3 loop spans 13 amino acids. The V gene's germline CDR1 is SGHRS and CDR2 YFSETQ. V lost 0 bases to trimming and J lost 4 bases, with 7 bases between them. The CDR3 region is CASSLDTLYGYTF. The CDR3 DNA follows: TGCGCCAGCAGCTTGGACACTCTCTATGGCTACACCTTC.

V is TRBV6-5 and J is TRBJ2-5; no clear D gene. Trimming removed 10 bases from V and 5 bases from J, with 14 bases in between. Germline CDR1 reads MNHEY; CDR2 reads SVGAGI. The CDR3 totals 12 residues. The CDR3 is CATTRVGETQYF. In DNA form, the CDR3 reads TGTGCCACCACCCGGGTTGGGGAGACCCAGTACTTC.

This chain connects TRBV5-1 to TRBJ2-3, with 7 nucleotides matching TRBD2. CDR1 is SGHRS and CDR2 is YFSETQ in the germline V gene. Trimming cost V 6 bases and J 2 bases; bases outside gene matches: 9. The CDR3 sequence is 15 residues long. The CDR3 here is CASTPASGHTDTQYF. The CDR3 bases are TGCGCCAGCACCCCGGCTAGCGGCCACACAGATACGCAGTATTTT.

V and J are TRBV7-8 and TRBJ2-1; the match to TRBD2 covers 14 bases. The CDR3 covers 15 residues. V lost 6 bases to trimming and J lost 5 bases; unmatched junction nucleotides: 3. In germline, CDR1 is SGHVS, CDR2 FQNEAQ. CDR3 DNA: TGTGCCAGCAGACCGGGACTAGCGGGAGACAATGAGCAGTTCTTC. Translation: CASRPGLAGDNEQFF.

The CDR3 reads CASSLQQSRITDTQYF. CDR3 in DNA: TGTGCCAGTAGTCTCCAGCAAAGCAGGATCACAGATACGCAGTATTTT. The chain carries TRBV19 and TRBJ2-3; no definite D call. V was pared by 5 bases and J by 2 bases, with 17 bases between. Germline CDR1 and CDR2: LNHDA and SQIVND (reference sequence). The CDR3 runs 16 residues.

This clone was found a few times. Other DNA sequences within the sample encode an identical CDR3. The V call is TRBV28, the J call TRBJ1-5, with 8 bases that match TRBD1. The germline V gene has CDR1 MDHEN and CDR2 SYDVKM. With 6 bases clipped from V and 3 bases from J, the junction kept 7 bases outside the gene matches. The CDR3 is 15 amino acids. The CDR3 DNA reads as TGTGCCAGCAGCTCTGGACAGGGAAACAATCAGCCCCAGCATTTT. Translation: CASSSGQGNNQPQHF.

This clone was seen once. The chain has TRBV2 and TRBJ2-7, with no clear D. The germline CDR1 and CDR2 sequences are SNHLY and FYNNEI. Trimming left V 2 bases short and J 0 bases short, with 14 bases between. This CDR3 is 16 amino acids long. CDR3 residues: CASSENPDSSSYEQYF. In DNA, the CDR3 is TGTGCCAGCAGTGAAAATCCGGATTCTAGCTCCTACGAGCAGTACTTC.

CDR3 sequence: CASSQRARQNYGYTF. The CDR3 DNA sequence: TGTGCCAGCAGCCAAAGGGCGCGACAGAACTATGGCTACACCTTC. The gene calls are TRBV7-8 and TRBJ1-2; D is perhaps TRBD1 (5 bases). V was cut by 5 bases and J by 2 bases, with 15 bases left in between. Per germline, CDR1 SGHVS and CDR2 FQNEAQ. The CDR3 loop spans 15 amino acids.

This chain connects TRBV9 to TRBJ1-1; D remains ambiguous. The CDR3 extends over 15 amino acids. V lost 2 bases and J 1 base, leaving 12 bases between the germline ends. CDR1 and CDR2 from the germline V gene are SGDLS and YYNGEE. The CDR3 region is CASSVMGGRNTEAFF. Here the CDR3 DNA reads TGTGCCAGCAGCGTCATGGGTGGCCGGAACACTGAAGCTTTCTTT.

The gene calls are TRBV18 and TRBJ1-3; no definite D call. The ends were cut back, 3 bases at V and 4 bases at J, with 7 bases in the middle. The CDR3 extends over 13 amino acids. The germline CDR1 and CDR2 sequences are KGHSH and LQKENI. The CDR3 sequence: CASSPTPGNTIYF. CDR3 nucleotide sequence: TGTGCCAGCTCACCGACACCCGGAAACACCATATATTTT.

The chain uses TRBV19 and TRBJ2-4; D is unclear. V dropped 1 base and J dropped 0 bases, with 13 bases sitting between them. The CDR3 is 17 amino acids. Looked up from germline, CDR1 is LNHDA and CDR2 is SQIVND (reference sequence). The CDR3 here is CASSIGAARLAKNIQYF. The CDR3 DNA sequence: TGTGCCAGTAGTATAGGCGCCGCGAGACTAGCCAAAAACATTCAGTACTTC. Filled out from reference TRBV19 and TRBJ2-4, the complete variable domain reads DGGITQSPKYLFRKEGQNVTLSCEQNLNHDAMYWYRQDPGQGLRLIYYSQIVNDFQKGDIAEGYSVSREKKESFPLTVTSAQKNPTAFYLCASSIGAARLAKNIQYFGAGTRLSVL.